The clone carrying this T cell receptor beta chain was found a few times. As for time point: newly diagnosed GD, antithyroid drugs for less than 3 months. RNA extracted from PBMCs served as the sequencing template. iRepertoire HTBI primers and Arm-PCR of CDR3 regions built TCR beta libraries. TCRdb fed the multiplex PCR reads into MiXCR, producing one record per CDR3 protein. The table lists 620,000 or so distinct CDR3 sequences, 15% to 20% of them singletons. The sample comes from a study of regulatory T cells in long-lasting Graves disease. These data were likewise used in another study, on T cells in Graves' hyperthyroidism and ophthalmopathy. That report notes: Clinical symptoms, serum thyroxine, TRAb, thyroid ultrasound and orbital computed tomography informed diagnoses. HTBI primers were employed in a first-round RT-PCR of the TCR CDR3. Ophthalmopathy prediction by the model preceded onset by a median about 6 months.

Sample: peripheral blood mononuclear cells (PBMCs), taken at new diagnosis, from a patient treated with antithyroid drugs. This clonotype was obtained from a woman aged 25-40 years with Graves disease.

CDR3 sequence: CASSVWGGNTEAFF. In DNA form, the CDR3 reads TGTGCCAGCAGTGTATGGGGGGGGAACACTGAAGCTTTCTTT. This chain uses TRBV27 with TRBJ1-1; possible D gene TRBD1, 5 bases. The CDR3 is 14 residues long. From germline, CDR1 is MNHEY and CDR2 SMNVEV (reference sequence). Trimming took 5 bases from V and 1 from J, leaving 11 bases between them.